The next 7 T cell receptor beta chains were all read from a single sample in a study of blood T cell repertoires in COVID-19. Sequencing used immunoSEQ multiplex PCR; TCRdb keeps in-frame clones, though not all of them. The table lists 250,000 to 300,000 clones, approximately 87% of them singletons. The sequencing input was peripheral blood. The receptors derive from a woman aged 25 to 39 with COVID-19, enrolled during active disease.

This sequence joins TRBV4-1 and TRBJ2-5, with D possibly matching TRBD1 (7 bases). V was shortened by 6 bases and J by 2 bases, with 16 bases between the two germline ends. CDR1 MGHRA and CDR2 YSYEKL come from the germline V gene. The CDR3 loop spans 15 amino acids. CDR3 in amino acids: CASRTLQGGQETQYF. The CDR3 region has the DNA TGCGCCAGCAGGACACTCCAGGGGGGACAAGAGACCCAGTACTTC.

The chain is built from TRBV19 and TRBJ2-6; 8 bases map to TRBD1. Germline V gene data show CDR1 as LNHDA and CDR2 as SQIVND (reference sequence). J lost 2 bases, V lost 3 bases, and 6 bases had no gene match. The CDR3 covers 17 residues. The CDR3 sequence is CASSIQGARPGANVLTF. The CDR3 nucleotides are TGTGCCAGTAGTATCCAGGGGGCCAGACCTGGGGCCAACGTCCTGACTTTC.

In the case of this clone: The same CDR3 also results from other DNA sequences found in this sample. The chain uses TRBV18 and TRBJ1-2; tentative D call: TRBD1 (6 bases). The CDR3 extends over 12 amino acids. V was trimmed by 6 bases and J by 8 bases, leaving 13 bases between them. Germline V gives CDR1 KGHSH, CDR2 LQKENI. The CDR3 reads CASSPNRDGYTF. The CDR3 nucleotides are TGTGCCAGCTCCCCGAACAGGGACGGCTACACCTTC.

V is TRBV4-1 and J is TRBJ2-5; TRBD1 is a possible D gene (6 bases). CDR1 and CDR2 (germline): MGHRA, YSYEKL. V was shortened by 8 bases and J by 5 bases, with 18 bases between the two germline ends. The CDR3 totals 14 residues. Here the CDR3 reads CASSPLGTSETQYF. CDR3 DNA sequence: TGCGCCAGCTCCCCACTAGGGACAAGTGAGACCCAGTACTTC.

The chain carries TRBV27 and TRBJ1-2, with a weak D call TRBD1 (5 bases). The CDR3 is 16 amino acids. Deletions cut 5 bases from V and 5 bases from J, with 21 bases between. The V gene's germline CDR1 is MNHEY and CDR2 SMNVEV (reference sequence). The chain's CDR3 is CASSGVGASLGYGYTF. Written as DNA, the CDR3 is TGTGCCAGCAGTGGTGTAGGGGCCTCCCTCGGGTATGGCTACACCTTC.

A single count supports this clone. The rearrangement uses TRBV7-8 and TRBJ2-4, with 13 nucleotides matching TRBD2. The V segment lost 8 bases and the J segment 12 bases; nucleotides outside the gene matches: 16. This CDR3 contains 16 residues. Germline V gene lookup returns CDR1 SGHVS and CDR2 FQNEAQ. For the CDR3, the DNA is TGTGCCAGCGGAGGACTAGCGGGGGACCAAGGGAGTTCTCAGTACTTC. This encodes CASGGLAGDQGSSQYF.

The V call is TRBV12-3 or TRBV12-4, the J call TRBJ2-3, with D possibly TRBD1 on 5 matching bases. Deletions cut 10 bases from V and 1 base from J, with 12 bases between. This CDR3 has 13 amino acids. The CDR3 sequence: CANTKGGTDTQYF. The CDR3 DNA follows: TGTGCCAACACAAAAGGGGGCACAGATACGCAGTATTTT.